The present T cell receptor (beta chain) was sequenced within a study of blood T cell repertoires in COVID-19 (dated by TCRdb to between 2020 and 2021). As for the study more broadly: The collaborator samples originated in the United States, Italy and Spain and spanned the acute and convalescent phases of COVID-19. Samples were obtained from the ongoing ImmuneRACE study (first 160 participants) and from 950 to 1,500 subjects provided by 6 global collaborators. Deeply sampled blood TCRbeta repertoires from subjects exposed to, actively infected with, or recovered from COVID-19 were included in the dataset. The sample metadata nearly always contained a de-identified subject ID, COVID-19 status, age in years and sex. Where available, HLA class I and class II types were taken from metadata supplied by the sample provider and were not determined by assay-based typing. The prospective study material was composed of cDNA or gDNA derived from T cells, B-cell-depleted T cells, or PBMCs. A freely available public database, intended as a resource for researchers studying the immune response to SARS-CoV-2, is where the repertoires were released.

Cut back by 1 base and 0 bases, the V and J ends lie 7 bases apart. The CDR3 holds 16 amino acids from the cysteine to the phenylalanine. CDR3 DNA is the only sequence kept; it has 48 bases, read in frame from the first base. Taken from the germline V gene, the CDR1 and CDR2 loops are SNHLY and FYNNEI. TCRbeta CDR3 regions were amplified from genomic DNA by means of the immunoSEQ Assay, a bias-controlled multiplex PCR. The authors' pipeline ran thus. Nucleated cell counts per sample were estimated from amplification of reference gene primers within the assay. Sequence reads were collapsed and filtered to measure the absolute abundance of every unique TCRbeta CDR3 rearrangement. For each sample, productive Simpson clonality was calculated as the square root of Simpson's diversity index across productive rearrangements. In TCRdb, the immuneACCESS table is reduced to in-frame sequences with V and J assigned. These tables do not hold every clone; where another copy was compared, an unresolved V gene accounts for under half, and the others remain unexplained. From that table come the V and J calls and clone size; the DNA was used to work out D and trimming. For this sample there are tens of thousands of clones; roughly nine tenths appear just once. In total, the top ten clones hold 1.3% of the sample.

Each collaborating institution followed its own protocols to collect whole blood in K2EDTA tubes. Collaborator samples were shipped for TCRbeta analysis as frozen whole blood, isolated PBMCs, or DNA extracted from either sample type. Here is what the overall study found, with its caveats: Clinical and demographic metadata were provided uncurated, with the amount varying by source and participant.

About this clone itself: The antigen it binds to is not known. The sample holds no much larger clone one base away, and base qualities are not on file.

The sequence derives from a man between 60 and 75 years old with acute or convalescent COVID-19. The sequencing sample was made of peripheral blood. The rearrangement combines TRBV2 with TRBJ1-6, with no confident D gene call. CDR3 reads: CASSEVHSSYNSPLHF. The nucleotide sequence is TGTGCCAGCAGTGAAGTTCACAGCTCCTATAATTCACCCCTCCACTTT.